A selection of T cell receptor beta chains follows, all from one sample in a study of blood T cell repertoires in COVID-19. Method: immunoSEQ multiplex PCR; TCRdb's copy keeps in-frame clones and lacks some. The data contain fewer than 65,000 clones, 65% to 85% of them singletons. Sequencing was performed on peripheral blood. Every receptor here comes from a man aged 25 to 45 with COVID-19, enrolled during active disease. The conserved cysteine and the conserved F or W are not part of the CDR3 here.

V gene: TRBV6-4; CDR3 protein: ASSDSGGFYNEQF
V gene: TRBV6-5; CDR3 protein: ASSPSGNSNQPQH
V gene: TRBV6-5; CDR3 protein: ASSYTWTGGYEQY
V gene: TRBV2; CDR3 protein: ASRDRVVGNTEAF
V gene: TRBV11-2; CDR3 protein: ASSLEGIAETQY
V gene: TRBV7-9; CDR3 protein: ASSLTGATLGTIY
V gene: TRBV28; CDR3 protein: ASTKGLAGAGGELF
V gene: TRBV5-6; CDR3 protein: ASSLPPGLARYNEQF
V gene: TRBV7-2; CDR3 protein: ASTPLGTGPVEQY
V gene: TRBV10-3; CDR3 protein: AIKEALAGAGEQY
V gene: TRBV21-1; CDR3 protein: ASSNEGDPGPIYEQY
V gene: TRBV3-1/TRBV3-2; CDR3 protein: ASSPPDSADNEQF
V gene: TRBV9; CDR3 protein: ASSPLSSTDTQY
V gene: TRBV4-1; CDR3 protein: ASSRGGGTEAF
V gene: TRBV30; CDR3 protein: AWAGSSYEQY
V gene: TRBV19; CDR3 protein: ASRPGTAGGSYT
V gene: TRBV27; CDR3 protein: ASKLAVTDTQY
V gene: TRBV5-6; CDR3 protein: ASSLASGIYEQY
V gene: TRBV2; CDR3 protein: ASSRGQGAYEQY
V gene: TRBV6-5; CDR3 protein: ASQTGMNTEAF
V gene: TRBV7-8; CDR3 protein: ASSYRGGSNQPQH
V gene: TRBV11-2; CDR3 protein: ASSDHDRMGREAF
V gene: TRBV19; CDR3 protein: ASSASGGTDTQY